This T cell receptor (beta chain) was captured in a study of OX40 agonist ivuxolimab in advanced cancers. Study-wide points: In a subset of nonresponders, normalized T-cell clonal expansion was also low. Relatively little clonal expansion, among the lowest observed, appeared in partial responders at 0.1-3.0 mg/kg. CD8+ T cells (on average) carried more expanded clones than CD4+ T cells.

Germline V CDR1 and CDR2: LGHNA, YSLEER. The junction had 20 bases not matched to a gene; V was cut back by 2 bases and J by 2 bases. This CDR3 has 20 residues. With respect to this clone: Its cognate antigen is unknown.

Sequencing used immunoSEQ multiplex PCR; TCRdb keeps in-frame clones, though not all of them. Found here are fewer than 65,000 clones, 86% of them singletons; the top ten hold 0.9% to 1.2%. Patients were excluded for autoimmune disease history or systemic immunosuppression. Sequencing was performed on CD4+ or CD8+ T cells sorted from blood, taken in a trial of the OX40 agonist ivuxolimab. The chain has TRBV4-3 and TRBJ2-7, with TRBD1 identical over 8 bases. The clonotype was recovered from an adult with an advanced solid tumor such as melanoma, head and neck, liver or kidney cancer. CDR3 amino acids: CASSQLPMGQALATPYEQYF. In nucleotides, the CDR3 is TGCGCCAGCAGCCAACTACCGATGGGACAGGCCCTAGCCACTCCCTACGAGCAGTACTTC.